This T cell receptor (beta chain) came from a study of cytomegalovirus exposure and HLA in healthy donors. Study-level findings and limits: Donor immune exposure was known only as CMV serostatus.

About this clone: The antigen is undetermined.

The PCR used 60 Vbeta and 13 Jbeta primers. Data came from immunoSEQ multiplex PCR; TCRdb stores just in-frame clones and leaves some out. Here the sample table reports roughly 110,000 clones. Material for sequencing was PBMCs. This receptor was obtained from a man aged 35-49 years in good health and CMV-seropositive.

Here the CDR3 DNA reads TGTGCCAGCAGCTTACCTCCAGGGGGCAAGGATGAGCAGTTCTTC. Protein sequence: CASSLPPGGKDEQFF. The rearrangement links TRBV7-9 to TRBJ2-1; 8 nucleotides line up with TRBD1. The V gene end was trimmed by 2 bases and the J gene end by 8 bases; junction bases not matched to a gene: 8. The CDR3 has 15 amino acids. The germline V gene has CDR1 SEHNR and CDR2 FQNEAQ (reference sequence).